This paragraph covers one T cell receptor beta chain sequence. CDR3 length: 16 residues. V dropped 1 base and J dropped 5 bases, with 12 bases sitting between them. The germline CDR1 and CDR2 sequences are SGHTA and FQGNSA. The primer mix had 60 Vbeta and 13 Jbeta primers. The data were produced by immunoSEQ multiplex PCR, yet TCRdb's version contains in-frame clones alone and is incomplete. The sample includes fewer than 200,000 clones, around 81% of them seen just once. The entry originates in a study of cytomegalovirus exposure and HLA in healthy donors. The receptor comes from a woman aged 30 to 39 in good health and CMV-seronegative. The chain uses TRBV7-2 and TRBJ1-6; D call uncertain. Sequencing was done on a sample of PBMCs. The CDR3 loop is CASSLGGGSNNSPLHF. CDR3 DNA sequence: TGTGCCAGCAGCTTAGGAGGAGGGTCCAATAATTCACCCCTCCACTTT. Complete variable domain (other parts from reference TRBV7-2 and TRBJ1-6): GAGVSQSPSNKVTEKGKDVELRCDPISGHTALYWYRQSLGQGLEFLIYFQGNSAPDKSGLPSDRFSAERTGGSVSTLTIQRTQQEDSAVYLCASSLGGGSNNSPLHFGNGTRLTVT.